Listed here is a single T cell receptor (beta chain). This sample was taken from a study of blood T cell repertoires in COVID-19. Study in general: Material from acute and convalescent COVID-19 was sourced from the United States, Italy and Spain. PBMCs, B-cell-depleted T cells, or T cells were the source of the cDNA or gDNA that made up the material.

Original handling: Estimation of nucleated cell counts relied on the amplification of reference gene primers. The table came from immunoSEQ multiplex PCR; TCRdb's copy has only in-frame clones and leaves some out. The D gene and trimming were derived from the DNA, and the V and J assignments and clone size from that table. The repertoire has about 440,000 clones, roughly 89% of them found once; the top ten carry more than 4%. The receptor was isolated from a woman aged 25 to 39 with acute or convalescent COVID-19. Sequencing input: peripheral blood.

The CDR3 DNA is TGTGCCAGCAGTCCCGGGACAACCCTTGGGGCTTATGGCTACACCTTC. This sequence encodes CASSPGTTLGAYGYTF. The chain employs TRBV27 and TRBJ1-2, with D perhaps matching TRBD1 (6 bases). Looked up from germline, CDR1 is MNHEY and CDR2 is SMNVEV (reference sequence). The CDR3 extends over 16 amino acids. The V gene lost 5 bases and the J gene lost 5 bases, with 21 bases spanning the gap.